One sample yielded the 30 T cell receptor beta chains listed below, sequenced in a study of blood T cell repertoires in COVID-19. Data came from immunoSEQ multiplex PCR; TCRdb stores just in-frame clones and leaves some out. The sample consists of 300,000 to 400,000 clones, 88% of them appearing once. The sequenced material came from PBMCs or T cells enriched from blood (not recorded which). These TCRs come from a woman between 18 and 30 years old who had recovered from COVID-19.

The chain is built from TRBV4-1 and TRBJ2-2; D is undetermined. Germline V gives CDR1 MGHRA, CDR2 YSYEKL. This CDR3 comprises 16 residues. V was clipped by 4 bases and J by 8 bases, with 20 bases between them. The CDR3 loop reads CASSPSSLSAAGELFF. The DNA for the CDR3 is TGCGCCAGCAGCCCCTCGTCCCTTTCCGCGGCAGGGGAGCTGTTTTTT.

CDR3 sequence: CATRLQGSNTTNEKLFF. The CDR3 coding sequence is TGTGCCACAAGATTACAGGGTTCAAATACAACTAATGAAAAACTGTTTTTT. This chain joins TRBV10-3 and TRBJ1-4; maybe TRBD1 (6 bases). This CDR3 has 17 amino acids. The V gene lost 10 bases and the J gene lost 0 bases, with 21 bases spanning the gap. Germline V lookup: CDR1 ENHRY, CDR2 SYGVKD.

The chain joins TRBV30 to TRBJ1-6, with D perhaps TRBD1 (5 bases). The germline V gene has CDR1 GTSNPN and CDR2 SVGIG (reference sequence). V shed 0 bases and J shed 7 bases, with 13 bases lying between them. The CDR3 length is 15 residues. CDR3 coding DNA: TGTGCCTGGAGTGTAAGGTGGGGGGAAAATTCACCCCTCCACTTT. This gives the protein CAWSVRWGENSPLHF.

V usage is TRBV19 and J usage is TRBJ1-2, with D tentatively TRBD1 (5 bases). With 4 bases removed from V and 2 bases from J, the gap between germline ends came to 8 bases. The CDR3 is 13 residues long. CDR1 and CDR2 from the germline V gene are LNHDA and SQIVND (reference sequence). The DNA for the CDR3 is TGTGCCAGTAGTACGTCAGGGAACTATGGCTACACCTTC. Translation: CASSTSGNYGYTF. Full variable domain (missing parts from reference TRBV19 and TRBJ1-2): DGGITQSPKYLFRKEGQNVTLSCEQNLNHDAMYWYRQDPGQGLRLIYYSQIVNDFQKGDIAEGYSVSREKKESFPLTVTSAQKNPTAFYLCASSTSGNYGYTFGSGTRLTVV.

This chain uses TRBV7-2 with TRBJ1-5; no clear D gene. This CDR3 spans 17 amino acids. The germline V and J ends were trimmed by 1 base and 5 bases, with 18 bases remaining between them. CDR1 is SGHTA and CDR2 is FQGNSA in the germline V gene. CDR3 sequence: CASSLVFRGGLDQPQHF. The CDR3, as DNA: TGTGCCAGCAGCTTAGTTTTTCGCGGAGGGTTAGATCAGCCCCAGCATTTT.

The chain combines TRBV12-3 or TRBV12-4 with TRBJ1-1, with 8 nucleotides matching TRBD1. The CDR3 consists of 13 residues. The trim removed 6 bases at V and 10 bases at J, leaving 10 bases unmatched. CDR3: CASSSRQGLGAFF. CDR3 in DNA: TGTGCCAGCAGCTCTAGACAGGGGTTAGGAGCTTTCTTT.

This chain joins TRBV5-6 and TRBJ2-7, with TRBD2 identical over 8 bases. Trimming removed 2 bases from V and 6 bases from J; junction bases left unmatched: 1. The germline gives CDR1 SGHDT, CDR2 YYEEEE. There are 12 residues in the CDR3. CDR3 loop: CASSFAGGEQYF. The CDR3 DNA sequence: TGTGCCAGCAGCTTTGCGGGGGGCGAGCAGTACTTC.

This clone has more than one count but fewer than ten. The chain carries TRBV2 and TRBJ2-7; D call uncertain. Germline values: CDR1 SNHLY, CDR2 FYNNEI. The V gene lost 0 bases and the J gene lost 0 bases, with 12 bases spanning the gap. There are 16 residues in the CDR3. The CDR3 loop is CASSEAAETDSYEQYF. The CDR3 DNA is TGTGCCAGCAGTGAAGCGGCAGAAACCGACTCCTACGAGCAGTACTTC. Variable domain in full (rest from reference TRBV2 and TRBJ2-7): EPEVTQTPSHQVTQMGQEVILRCVPISNHLYFYWYRQILGQKVEFLVSFYNNEISEKSEIFDDQFSVERPDGSNFTLKIRSTKLEDSAMYFCASSEAAETDSYEQYFGPGTRLTVT.

The chain has TRBV18 and TRBJ2-1; a weak D match, TRBD1 (6 bases). This CDR3 has 19 amino acids. V dropped 1 base and J dropped 1 base, with 20 bases sitting between them. Germline lookup yields CDR1 KGHSH and CDR2 LQKENI. The CDR3 protein is CASSPQESGGLMSYNEQFF. The DNA of the CDR3 is TGTGCCAGCTCACCACAGGAGAGTGGGGGCCTTATGTCCTACAATGAGCAGTTCTTC.

The rearrangement links TRBV10-3 to TRBJ1-4, with TRBD1 matching 9 bases. V lost 4 bases and J lost 4; bases outside the gene matches: 1. This CDR3 spans 14 amino acids. Germline V lookup: CDR1 ENHRY, CDR2 SYGVKD. CDR3 bases: TGTGCCATCAGTGGGACAGGGGTTAATGAAAAACTGTTTTTT. It encodes CAISGTGVNEKLFF.

This chain links TRBV2 with TRBJ2-1, with 10 bases lining up with TRBD2. CDR3 length: 13 amino acids. Germline values: CDR1 SNHLY, CDR2 FYNNEI. The J segment lost 7 bases and the V segment lost 4 bases, leaving 1 base of the junction unmatched. CDR3 amino acids: CASSALAGNEQFF. The CDR3 DNA reads as TGTGCCAGCAGTGCACTAGCGGGGAATGAGCAGTTCTTC.

This clone was detected a few times. The chain couples TRBV6-5 to TRBJ1-2; 10 bases agree with TRBD1. The germline V gene encodes CDR1 MNHEY and CDR2 SVGAGI. The CDR3 length is 12 residues. After removal of 9 bases from V and 7 bases from J, the junction contained 5 bases not matched to a gene. The CDR3 region has the DNA TGTGCCAGTGATCGGGACAGGGGTGGCTACACCTTC. Its protein product is CASDRDRGGYTF.

The J gene is TRBJ1-2, the V gene TRBV4-1; 7 nucleotides match TRBD1. CDR1 is MGHRA, CDR2 YSYEKL, per germline. V shed 2 bases, J shed 4 bases, and the junction held 13 bases outside the gene matches. The CDR3 spans 17 residues. CDR3 protein: CASSQSKGGAVLYGYTF. For the CDR3, the DNA is TGCGCCAGCAGCCAAAGTAAAGGGGGCGCGGTGCTCTATGGCTACACCTTC.

This clone came up a few times. V usage is TRBV6-5 and J usage is TRBJ2-2, with D tentatively TRBD1 (5 bases). V shed 6 bases and J shed 9 bases, with 14 bases lying between them. Germline V gene data show CDR1 as MNHEY and CDR2 as SVGAGI. The CDR3 loop spans 13 amino acids. Written as DNA, the CDR3 is TGTGCCAGCAGGGCAGACAGTGGCCGGGAGCTGTTTTTT. It is translated as CASRADSGRELFF.

The rearrangement uses TRBV6-1 and TRBJ1-1; D unclear. Trimming stripped 0 bases from V and 3 bases from J, with 14 bases between. Germline V gene lookup returns CDR1 MNHNS and CDR2 SASEGT. The CDR3 totals 16 residues. The CDR3 here is CASSEARIASDTEAFF. The CDR3 nucleotides read TGTGCCAGCAGTGAAGCGCGTATTGCGAGTGACACTGAAGCTTTCTTT.

This chain links TRBV6-1 with TRBJ2-3; 14 bases fit TRBD2. The germline V gene encodes CDR1 MNHNS and CDR2 SASEGT. The CDR3 has 17 amino acids. The J segment lost 2 bases and the V segment lost 6 bases, leaving 7 bases of the junction unmatched. The CDR3 nucleotides are TGTGCCAGCAGAGAACGGGGACTAGCGGGGGTCACAGATACGCAGTATTTT. This sequence encodes CASRERGLAGVTDTQYF.

The rearrangement links TRBV5-1 to TRBJ1-2; D is unclear. V lost 0 bases and J lost 7, with 16 bases in between. This CDR3 is built from 15 residues. Germline CDR1 is SGHRS and CDR2 is YFSETQ. This CDR3 is CASSLERHQKTGYTF. The CDR3 nucleotides read TGCGCCAGCAGCTTGGAGAGGCACCAAAAGACTGGCTACACCTTC.

The chain employs TRBV30 and TRBJ2-5, with 8 bases aligning to TRBD2. V dropped 3 bases and J dropped 5; count of bases not matched to a gene: 5. Germline V gives CDR1 GTSNPN, CDR2 SVGIG (reference sequence). This CDR3 has 13 residues. CDR3 nucleotides: TGTGCCTGGAGAAGGCGGGGGGCTGAGACCCAGTACTTC. Protein product: CAWRRRGAETQYF.

The CDR3 DNA sequence: TGTGCCAGCTCACGGACATCGTCCCAGCCCCAGCATTTT. As protein: CASSRTSSQPQHF. V usage is TRBV18 and J usage is TRBJ1-5, with D possibly being TRBD1 (5 bases). V lost 4 bases and J 7 bases, leaving 11 bases between the germline ends. CDR3 length: 13 amino acids. The germline V gene encodes CDR1 KGHSH and CDR2 LQKENI.

The chain has TRBV19 and TRBJ1-1, with 9 positions matching TRBD1. CDR3 length: 15 residues. In germline, CDR1 is LNHDA, CDR2 SQIVND (reference sequence). The V and J ends lost 5 bases and 2 bases, in that order; junction bases with no gene match: 6. For the CDR3, the DNA is TGTGCCAGTAGTTATAACAGGGGGCAAAACACTGAAGCTTTCTTT. Translated, it gives CASSYNRGQNTEAFF.

The CDR3: CASKEFNYGYTF. Here the CDR3 DNA reads TGTGCCAGCAAGGAGTTTAACTATGGCTACACCTTC. V usage is TRBV28 and J usage is TRBJ1-2; D is unclear. CDR3 length: 12 amino acids. CDR1 MDHEN and CDR2 SYDVKM come from the germline V gene. The V gene lost 7 bases and the J gene lost 1 base, with 7 bases spanning the gap.

The chain is built from TRBV7-8 and TRBJ2-4, with D possibly being TRBD2 (6 bases). Germline V gene sequence: CDR1 SGHVS, CDR2 FQNEAQ. The CDR3 has 17 amino acids. V was trimmed by 5 bases and J by 0 bases, leaving 17 bases between them. The CDR3 loop is CASSAGTPGGAKNIQYF. Written as DNA, the CDR3 is TGTGCCAGCAGCGCCGGGACTCCCGGGGGAGCCAAAAACATTCAGTACTTC.

V usage is TRBV11-2 and J usage is TRBJ2-7, with D possibly matching TRBD2 (6 bases). The CDR3 loop spans 14 amino acids. Trimming stripped 4 bases from V and 4 bases from J, with 14 bases between. Germline V CDR1 and CDR2: SGHAT, FQNNGV. CDR3 in DNA: TGTGCCAGCAGCTCCCCGGAGGGTCAATACGAGCAGTACTTC. Its protein product is CASSSPEGQYEQYF. The whole variable domain, remainder taken from reference TRBV11-2 and TRBJ2-7, is EAGVAQSPRYKIIEKRQSVAFWCNPISGHATLYWYQQILGQGPKLLIQFQNNGVVDDSQLPKDRFSAERLKGVDSTLKIQPAKLEDSAVYLCASSSPEGQYEQYFGPGTRLTVT.

The CDR3: CASSVLGNTIYF. CDR3 in DNA: TGTGCCAGCAGCGTCCTTGGAAACACCATATATTTT. The rearrangement joins TRBV12-3 or TRBV12-4 to TRBJ1-3, with no clear D. The V and J ends lost 6 bases and 3 bases respectively, with 6 bases between them. The CDR3 contains 12 residues.

The chain has TRBV4-3 and TRBJ2-1; 9 nucleotides agree with TRBD2. J was trimmed by 3 bases and V by 4 bases; bases with no gene match: 4. This CDR3 has 15 residues. Germline CDR1 and CDR2: LGHNA and YSLEER. The CDR3 is CASSRVRGGYNEQFF. CDR3 DNA sequence: TGCGCCAGCAGCCGGGTGCGGGGGGGCTACAATGAGCAGTTCTTC.

The rearrangement uses TRBV11-2 and TRBJ1-2, with 7 bases aligning to TRBD1. This CDR3 region has 13 residues. V was clipped by 3 bases and J by 8 bases; unmatched bases: 6. CDR1 is SGHAT, CDR2 FQNNGV, per germline. CDR3 sequence: CASSLAQGLGYTF. CDR3 nucleotide sequence: TGTGCCAGCAGCTTGGCACAGGGGCTCGGCTACACCTTC.

Comment on this clone: This sample includes further DNA sequences coding for the same CDR3. The chain links TRBV7-9 to TRBJ1-1; 7 bases align to TRBD1. The CDR3 covers 14 residues. V lost 2 bases and J lost 2; bases outside the gene matches: 2. Per germline, CDR1 SEHNR and CDR2 FQNEAQ (reference sequence). DNA of the CDR3: TGTGCCAGCAGCTTACGACAGGGAAACACTGAAGCTTTCTTT. Translation gives CASSLRQGNTEAFF.

V and J are TRBV5-4 and TRBJ1-1; 7 positions match TRBD1. Germline V CDR1 and CDR2: SGHNT, YYREEE (reference sequence). There are 14 residues in the CDR3. V shed 3 bases, J shed 3 bases, and the junction held 5 bases outside the gene matches. CDR3 DNA sequence: TGTGCCAGCAGCTCGACAGGGATCGACACTGAAGCTTTCTTT. Residues: CASSSTGIDTEAFF.

The J gene is TRBJ1-5, the V gene TRBV19; the D gene is possibly TRBD1 (5 bases). From germline, CDR1 is LNHDA and CDR2 SQIVND (reference sequence). CDR3 length: 20 residues. V gave up 1 base and J gave up 2 bases, with 24 bases separating them. The CDR3 protein is CASSIVSGEQAFLGNQPQHF. Here the CDR3 DNA reads TGTGCCAGTAGTATAGTCTCGGGGGAACAGGCGTTTCTAGGCAATCAGCCCCAGCATTTT.

The chain uses TRBV4-1 and TRBJ2-1; 12 nucleotides agree with TRBD1. J was trimmed by 12 bases and V by 0 bases; bases with no gene match: 15. The CDR3 runs to 18 residues. CDR1 is MGHRA and CDR2 is YSYEKL in the germline V gene. The chain's CDR3 is CASSQDLSGTGGVLGQFF. The CDR3 DNA reads as TGCGCCAGCAGCCAAGACCTGTCCGGGACAGGGGGCGTTCTGGGGCAGTTCTTC.